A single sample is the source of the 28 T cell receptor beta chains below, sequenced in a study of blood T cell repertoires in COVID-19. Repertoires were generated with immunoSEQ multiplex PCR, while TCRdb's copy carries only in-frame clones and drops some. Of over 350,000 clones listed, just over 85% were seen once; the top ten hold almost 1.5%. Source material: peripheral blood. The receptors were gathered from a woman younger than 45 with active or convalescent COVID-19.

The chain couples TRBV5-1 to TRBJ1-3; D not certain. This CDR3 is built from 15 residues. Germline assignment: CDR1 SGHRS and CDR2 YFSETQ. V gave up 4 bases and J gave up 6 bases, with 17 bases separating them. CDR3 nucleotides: TGCGCCAGCAGCCCCCTAGACTCTGAACTAAACACCATATATTTT. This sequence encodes CASSPLDSELNTIYF.

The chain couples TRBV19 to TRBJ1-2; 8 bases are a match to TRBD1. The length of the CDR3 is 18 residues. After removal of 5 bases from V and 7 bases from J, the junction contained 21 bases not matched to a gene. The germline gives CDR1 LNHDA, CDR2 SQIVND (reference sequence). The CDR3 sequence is CASSDSAGRGRVWGGYTF. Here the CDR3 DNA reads TGTGCCAGTAGTGATTCAGCGGGCAGGGGGCGAGTATGGGGTGGCTACACCTTC. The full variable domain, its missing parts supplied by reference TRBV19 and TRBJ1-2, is DGGITQSPKYLFRKEGQNVTLSCEQNLNHDAMYWYRQDPGQGLRLIYYSQIVNDFQKGDIAEGYSVSREKKESFPLTVTSAQKNPTAFYLCASSDSAGRGRVWGGYTFGSGTRLTVV.

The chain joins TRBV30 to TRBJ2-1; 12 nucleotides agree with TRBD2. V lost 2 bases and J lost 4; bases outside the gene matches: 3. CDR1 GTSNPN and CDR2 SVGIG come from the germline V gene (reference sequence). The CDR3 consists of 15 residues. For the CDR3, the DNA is TGTGCCTGGAGTCCACTAGCGGGAGGTTACAATGAGCAGTTCTTC. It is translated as CAWSPLAGGYNEQFF.

CDR3 residues: CASSYSSSYNEQFF. The CDR3 coding sequence is TGTGCCAGTAGTTACTCGAGCTCCTACAATGAGCAGTTCTTC. This chain uses TRBV19 with TRBJ2-1; no firm D call. This CDR3 is 14 amino acids long. V was trimmed by 5 bases and J by 0 bases, leaving 8 bases between them. Germline loops: CDR1 LNHDA, CDR2 SQIVND (reference sequence).

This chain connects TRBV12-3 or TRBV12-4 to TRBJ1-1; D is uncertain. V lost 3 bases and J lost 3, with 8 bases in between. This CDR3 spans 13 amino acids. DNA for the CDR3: TGTGCCAGCAGTTTTGGAGGGTACACTGAAGCTTTCTTT. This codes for CASSFGGYTEAFF.

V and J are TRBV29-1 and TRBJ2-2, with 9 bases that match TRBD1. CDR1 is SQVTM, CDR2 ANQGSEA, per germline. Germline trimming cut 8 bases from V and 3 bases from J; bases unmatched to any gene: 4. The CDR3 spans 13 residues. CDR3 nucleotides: TGCAGCACGGGACAGGGCGACACCGGGGAGCTGTTTTTT. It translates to CSTGQGDTGELFF.

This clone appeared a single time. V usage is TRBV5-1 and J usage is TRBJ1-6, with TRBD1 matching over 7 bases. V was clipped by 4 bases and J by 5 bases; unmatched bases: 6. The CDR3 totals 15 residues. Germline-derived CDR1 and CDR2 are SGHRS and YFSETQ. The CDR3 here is CASSGGGTDNSPLHF. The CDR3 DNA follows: TGCGCCAGCAGCGGCGGGGGGACAGATAATTCACCCCTCCACTTT.

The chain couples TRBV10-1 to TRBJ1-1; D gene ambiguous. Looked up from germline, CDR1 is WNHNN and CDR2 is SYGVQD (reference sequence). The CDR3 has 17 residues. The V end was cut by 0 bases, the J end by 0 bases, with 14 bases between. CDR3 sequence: CASSESGRAGMNTEAFF. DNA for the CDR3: TGCGCCAGCAGTGAGTCGGGGAGGGCCGGTATGAACACTGAAGCTTTCTTT.

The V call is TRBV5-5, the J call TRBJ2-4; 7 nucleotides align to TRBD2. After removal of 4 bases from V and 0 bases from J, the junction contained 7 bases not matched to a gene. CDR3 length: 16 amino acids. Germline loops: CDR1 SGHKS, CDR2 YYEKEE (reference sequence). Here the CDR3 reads CASSPGGALAKNIQYF. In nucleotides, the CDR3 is TGTGCCAGCAGCCCGGGGGGAGCACTAGCCAAAAACATTCAGTACTTC.

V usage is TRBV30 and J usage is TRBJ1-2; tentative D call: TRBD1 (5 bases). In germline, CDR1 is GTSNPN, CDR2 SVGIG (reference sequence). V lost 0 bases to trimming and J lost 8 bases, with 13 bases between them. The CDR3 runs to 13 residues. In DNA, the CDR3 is TGTGCCTGGAGTGTACAGGTAGCGGGGGGCTACACCTTC. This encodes CAWSVQVAGGYTF.

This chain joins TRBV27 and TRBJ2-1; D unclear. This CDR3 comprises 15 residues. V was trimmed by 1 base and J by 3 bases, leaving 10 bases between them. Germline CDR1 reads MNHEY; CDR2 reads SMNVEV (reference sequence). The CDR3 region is CASSLYRNHYNEQFF. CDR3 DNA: TGTGCCAGCAGTTTATACAGAAACCACTACAATGAGCAGTTCTTC.

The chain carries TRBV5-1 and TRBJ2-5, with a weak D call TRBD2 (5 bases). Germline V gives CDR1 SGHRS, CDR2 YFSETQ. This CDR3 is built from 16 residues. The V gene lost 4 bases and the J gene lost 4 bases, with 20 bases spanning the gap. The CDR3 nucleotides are TGCGCCAGCAGCCTATACGCCGGGGTAAGCGGAGAGACCCAGTACTTC. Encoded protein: CASSLYAGVSGETQYF.

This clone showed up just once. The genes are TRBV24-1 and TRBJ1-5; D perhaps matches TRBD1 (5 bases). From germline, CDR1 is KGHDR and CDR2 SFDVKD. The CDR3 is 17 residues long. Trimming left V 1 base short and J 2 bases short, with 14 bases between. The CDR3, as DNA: TGTGCCACCAGTGATTTATCAGGGACTTACGGCAATCAGCCCCAGCATTTT. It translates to CATSDLSGTYGNQPQHF.

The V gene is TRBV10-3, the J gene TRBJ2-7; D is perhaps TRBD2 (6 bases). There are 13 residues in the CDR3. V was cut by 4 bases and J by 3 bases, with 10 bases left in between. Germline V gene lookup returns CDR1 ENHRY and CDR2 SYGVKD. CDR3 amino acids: CAISGLGGYEQYF. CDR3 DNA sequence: TGTGCCATCAGTGGATTGGGGGGCTACGAGCAGTACTTC.

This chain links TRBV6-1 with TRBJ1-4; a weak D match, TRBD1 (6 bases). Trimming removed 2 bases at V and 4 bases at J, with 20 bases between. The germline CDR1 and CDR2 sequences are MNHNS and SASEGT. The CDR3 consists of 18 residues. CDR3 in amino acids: CASSEPLATGYINEKLFF. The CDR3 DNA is TGTGCCAGCAGTGAACCCCTAGCAACAGGGTATATTAATGAAAAACTGTTTTTT.

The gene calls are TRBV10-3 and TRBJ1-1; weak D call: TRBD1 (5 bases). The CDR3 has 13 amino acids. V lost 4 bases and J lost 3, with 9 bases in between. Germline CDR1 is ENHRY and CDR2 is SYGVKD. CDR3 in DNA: TGTGCCATCAGTGGGGGCAGCCACACTGAAGCTTTCTTT. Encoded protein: CAISGGSHTEAFF.

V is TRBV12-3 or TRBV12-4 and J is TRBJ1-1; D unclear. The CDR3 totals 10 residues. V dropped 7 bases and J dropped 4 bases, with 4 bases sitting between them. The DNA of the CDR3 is TGTGCCAGCACCGGCACTGAAGCTTTCTTT. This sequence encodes CASTGTEAFF.

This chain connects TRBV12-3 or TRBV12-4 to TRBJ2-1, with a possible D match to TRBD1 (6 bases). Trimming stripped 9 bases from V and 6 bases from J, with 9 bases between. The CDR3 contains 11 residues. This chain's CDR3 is CASSRGNEQFF. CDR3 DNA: TGTGCCAGTAGCAGGGGCAATGAGCAGTTCTTC.

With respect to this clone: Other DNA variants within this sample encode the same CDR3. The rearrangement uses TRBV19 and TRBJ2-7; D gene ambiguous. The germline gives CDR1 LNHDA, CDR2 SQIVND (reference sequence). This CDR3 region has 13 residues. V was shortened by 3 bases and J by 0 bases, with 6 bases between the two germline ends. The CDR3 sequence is CASSIRHSYEQYF. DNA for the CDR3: TGTGCCAGTAGTATCCGACACTCCTACGAGCAGTACTTC.

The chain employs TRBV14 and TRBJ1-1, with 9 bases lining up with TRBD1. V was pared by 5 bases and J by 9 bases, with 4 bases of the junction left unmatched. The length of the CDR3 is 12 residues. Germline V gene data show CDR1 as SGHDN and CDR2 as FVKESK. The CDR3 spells CASSADRGKAFF. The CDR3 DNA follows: TGTGCCAGCAGCGCAGACAGGGGGAAAGCTTTCTTT.

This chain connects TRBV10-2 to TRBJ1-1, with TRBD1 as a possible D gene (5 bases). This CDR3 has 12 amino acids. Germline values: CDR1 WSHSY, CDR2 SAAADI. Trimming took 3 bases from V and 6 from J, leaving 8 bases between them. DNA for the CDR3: TGCGCCAGCAGTGAATGGGGGGCTGAAGCTTTCTTT. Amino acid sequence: CASSEWGAEAFF.

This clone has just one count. DNA of the CDR3: TGCAGTGCGCCCCTCGGTAGCATTCAGTACTTC. Translated, it gives CSAPLGSIQYF. The V and J genes are TRBV20-1 and TRBJ2-4; D not resolved. Germline V gene sequence: CDR1 DFQATT, CDR2 SNEGSKA (reference sequence). V was shortened by 6 bases and J by 9 bases, with 12 bases between the two germline ends. This CDR3 region has 11 residues.

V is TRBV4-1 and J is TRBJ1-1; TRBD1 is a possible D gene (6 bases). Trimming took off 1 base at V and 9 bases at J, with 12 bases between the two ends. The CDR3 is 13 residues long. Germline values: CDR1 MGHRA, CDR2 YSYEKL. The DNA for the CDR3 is TGCGCCAGCAGCCAAGTCAGGGGAACCAAAGCTTTCTTT. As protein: CASSQVRGTKAFF.

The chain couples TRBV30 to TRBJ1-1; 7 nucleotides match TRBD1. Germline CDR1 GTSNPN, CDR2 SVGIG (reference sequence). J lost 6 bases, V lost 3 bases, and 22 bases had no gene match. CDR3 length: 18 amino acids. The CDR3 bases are TGTGCCTGGAGAGGGGACAGTCTTTTCGGTCCATTCGTCCCTGAAGCTTTCTTT. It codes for CAWRGDSLFGPFVPEAFF.

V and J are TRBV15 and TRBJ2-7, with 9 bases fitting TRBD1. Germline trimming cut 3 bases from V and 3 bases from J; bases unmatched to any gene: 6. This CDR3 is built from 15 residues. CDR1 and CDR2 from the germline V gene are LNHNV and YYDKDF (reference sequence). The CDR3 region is CATSRDPGQGYEQYF. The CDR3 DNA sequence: TGTGCCACCAGCAGGGACCCGGGACAGGGCTACGAGCAGTACTTC. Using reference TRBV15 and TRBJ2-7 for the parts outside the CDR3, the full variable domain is DAMVIQNPRYQVTQFGKPVTLSCSQTLNHNVMYWYQQKSSQAPKLLFHYYDKDFNNEADTPDNFQSRRPNTSFCFLDIRSPGLGDTAMYLCATSRDPGQGYEQYFGPGTRLTVT.

DNA of the CDR3: TGTGCCAGCTTACAGGGTCTGGTCACTGAAGCTTTCTTT. Translation: CASLQGLVTEAFF. The genes are TRBV6-5 and TRBJ1-1; a weak D match, TRBD1 (6 bases). Germline V gene sequence: CDR1 MNHEY, CDR2 SVGAGI. The ends were cut back, 8 bases at V and 4 bases at J, with 14 bases in the middle. The CDR3 totals 13 residues.

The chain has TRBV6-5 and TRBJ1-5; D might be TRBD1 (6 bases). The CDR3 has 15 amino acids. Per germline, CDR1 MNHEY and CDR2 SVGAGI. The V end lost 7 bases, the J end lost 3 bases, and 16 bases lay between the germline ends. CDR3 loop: CASTTLGQNNQPQHF. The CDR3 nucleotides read TGTGCCAGCACGACCCTAGGACAGAACAATCAGCCCCAGCATTTT.

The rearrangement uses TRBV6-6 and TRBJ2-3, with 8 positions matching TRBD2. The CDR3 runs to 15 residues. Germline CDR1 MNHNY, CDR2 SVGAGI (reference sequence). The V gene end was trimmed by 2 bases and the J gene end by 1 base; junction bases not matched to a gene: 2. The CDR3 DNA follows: TGTGCCAGCAGTTACGAGACTAGCGGCACAGATACGCAGTATTTT. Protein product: CASSYETSGTDTQYF.